The 29 T cell receptor beta chains below were found in one sample sequenced in a study of blood T cell repertoires in COVID-19. Some clones are missing from TCRdb's copy, which holds only in-frame ones; the method was immunoSEQ multiplex PCR. The sample lists fewer than 250,000 clones, 70% to 90% occurring once. The sample comprised peripheral blood. These receptor sequences come from a man aged 35 to 55 with acute or convalescent COVID-19.

CDR3 in DNA: TGCGCCACCACACATTCCTCCTACAATGAGCAGTTCTTC. The encoded protein is CATTHSSYNEQFF. V gene TRBV23-1 combines with J gene TRBJ2-1; D call uncertain. TRBV23-1 qualifies as an ORF whose function is uncertain. Trimming pared 10 bases from V and 0 bases from J, leaving 10 bases between. There are 13 residues in the CDR3.

The chain links TRBV7-2 to TRBJ1-4; 7 bases align to TRBD1. Trimming took 5 bases from V and 4 from J; bases not matched to a gene: 7. This CDR3 spans 15 amino acids. CDR1 is SGHTA, CDR2 FQGNSA, per germline. CDR3 bases: TGTGCCAGCAGCCTGGGACAGAGTTTTAATGAAAAACTGTTTTTT. Its protein product is CASSLGQSFNEKLFF.

Note on this clone: Other DNA sequences in this sample translate to the same CDR3. The rearrangement joins TRBV27 to TRBJ2-7, with a possible D match to TRBD1 (5 bases). CDR1 and CDR2 (germline): MNHEY, SMNVEV (reference sequence). V dropped 3 bases and J dropped 4 bases, with 10 bases sitting between them. This CDR3 has 13 residues. CDR3 region: CASSLQGTYEQYF. In DNA, the CDR3 is TGTGCCAGCAGTTTGCAGGGAACATACGAGCAGTACTTC.

The rearrangement uses TRBV18 and TRBJ1-2, with D maybe TRBD1 (5 bases). Germline V gene sequence: CDR1 KGHSH, CDR2 LQKENI. Deletions cut 2 bases from V and 2 bases from J, with 9 bases between. CDR3 length: 14 residues. CDR3 sequence: CASSPSHRNYGYTF. The CDR3 DNA reads as TGTGCCAGCTCACCATCTCACAGGAACTATGGCTACACCTTC.

The chain has TRBV27 and TRBJ2-7, with 7 bases fitting TRBD1. Looked up from germline, CDR1 is MNHEY and CDR2 is SMNVEV (reference sequence). J lost 2 bases, V lost 2 bases, and 6 bases had no gene match. There are 15 residues in the CDR3. CDR3: CASSLGDRDPYEQYF. CDR3 nucleotide sequence: TGTGCCAGCAGTTTAGGGGACAGAGACCCCTACGAGCAGTACTTC.

The chain couples TRBV5-1 to TRBJ2-5, with D perhaps matching TRBD1 (5 bases). From germline, CDR1 is SGHRS and CDR2 YFSETQ. This CDR3 comprises 15 residues. V lost 7 bases, J lost 5 bases, and 21 bases lay in between. The CDR3 bases are TGCGCCAGCGCTCCAGGGTCGGGCGTTCGGGAGACCCAGTACTTC. Translating gives CASAPGSGVRETQYF.

The rearrangement links TRBV5-1 to TRBJ1-4; no reliable D call. The CDR3 totals 14 residues. Germline V lookup: CDR1 SGHRS, CDR2 YFSETQ. Trimming left V 0 bases short and J 3 bases short, with 6 bases between. CDR3 sequence: CASSLGSANEKLFF. The CDR3, as DNA: TGCGCCAGCAGCTTGGGGTCGGCTAATGAAAAACTGTTTTTT.

The rearrangement joins TRBV7-2 to TRBJ1-6; D call uncertain. The ends were cut back, 4 bases at V and 0 bases at J, with 10 bases in the middle. Germline CDR1 SGHTA, CDR2 FQGNSA. This CDR3 is 16 amino acids long. The CDR3 nucleotides are TGTGCCAGCAGCTCCTCCCCGAGCTCCTATAATTCACCCCTCCACTTT. It encodes CASSSSPSSYNSPLHF.

This clone was recorded a few times. The chain couples TRBV5-1 to TRBJ1-1; 8 nucleotides line up with TRBD1. Per the germline V gene, CDR1 is SGHRS and CDR2 is YFSETQ. This CDR3 contains 15 residues. With 4 bases clipped from V and 5 bases from J, the junction kept 10 bases outside the gene matches. CDR3 DNA sequence: TGCGCCAGCAGCCCCGACCAGGGGGCGAGGACTGAAGCTTTCTTT. Translation: CASSPDQGARTEAFF.

V gene TRBV5-5 combines with J gene TRBJ2-7, with D possibly being TRBD2 (6 bases). The germline V gene has CDR1 SGHKS and CDR2 YYEKEE (reference sequence). Between the trimmed V and J ends, which lost 5 bases and 3 bases, there was a span of 18 bases. The CDR3 sequence is 15 residues long. CDR3 protein: CASRPAGRGDYEQYF. CDR3 coding DNA: TGTGCCAGCAGGCCTGCGGGACGTGGAGACTACGAGCAGTACTTC.

CDR3 coding DNA: TGCGCCAGCAGCCAAGCGAGTCAGGGCGCAGATACGCAGTATTTT. Encoded protein: CASSQASQGADTQYF. J is TRBJ2-3 and V is TRBV4-1; tentative D call: TRBD1 (5 bases). The CDR3 runs 15 residues. V was shortened by 1 base and J by 4 bases, with 12 bases between the two germline ends. Germline V gene lookup returns CDR1 MGHRA and CDR2 YSYEKL.

V gene TRBV11-2 combines with J gene TRBJ2-3; 7 bases agree with TRBD2. The CDR3 sequence is 16 residues long. The germline gives CDR1 SGHAT, CDR2 FQNNGV. Trimming cost V 0 bases and J 4 bases; bases outside gene matches: 7. The CDR3 DNA reads as TGTGCCAGCAGCTTAGATCCAGGGCTAGCGGCAGATACGCAGTATTTT. Translating it yields CASSLDPGLAADTQYF. Combining the CDR3 with reference TRBV11-2 and TRBJ2-3 gives the whole variable domain EAGVAQSPRYKIIEKRQSVAFWCNPISGHATLYWYQQILGQGPKLLIQFQNNGVVDDSQLPKDRFSAERLKGVDSTLKIQPAKLEDSAVYLCASSLDPGLAADTQYFGPGTRLTVL.

This clone came up once. V is TRBV3-1 (or the pseudogene TRBV3-2) and J is TRBJ2-5; tentatively, D is TRBD1 (6 bases). The CDR3 has 14 amino acids. Trimming shortened V by 7 bases and J by 3 bases, and 15 bases separated the two germline ends. The germline V gene has CDR1 LGHDT and CDR2 YNNKEL (reference sequence). DNA of the CDR3: TGTGCCAGCAACCGTAGGACAGCCGAAGAGACCCAGTACTTC. This gives the protein CASNRRTAEETQYF.

The V and J genes are TRBV28 and TRBJ1-1; D gene uncertain. Trimming removed 7 bases at V and 8 bases at J, with 17 bases between. Germline CDR1 MDHEN, CDR2 SYDVKM. The CDR3 is 13 amino acids. The CDR3 nucleotides are TGTGCCAGCATTGCGGGTTCGATAAAAGAAGCTTTCTTT. Translating gives CASIAGSIKEAFF.

V is TRBV28 and J is TRBJ1-1; 9 bases agree with TRBD1. Germline assignment: CDR1 MDHEN and CDR2 SYDVKM. Trimming cost V 10 bases and J 1 base; bases outside gene matches: 10. This CDR3 has 15 amino acids. The CDR3 sequence is CAISTGGSGNTEAFF. Written as DNA, the CDR3 is TGTGCCATCTCCACAGGGGGCTCTGGGAACACTGAAGCTTTCTTT.

The V call is TRBV29-1, the J call TRBJ2-7; D might be TRBD1 (6 bases). The CDR3 totals 13 residues. Germline values: CDR1 SQVTM, CDR2 ANQGSEA. V gave up 7 bases and J gave up 1 base, with 14 bases separating them. The CDR3 sequence is CSARDINSYEQYF. The CDR3, as DNA: TGCAGCGCCCGGGACATAAATTCCTACGAGCAGTACTTC.

In its sample, this clone was seen once. The rearrangement uses TRBV29-1 and TRBJ1-2; 7 bases line up with TRBD1. J lost 8 bases, V lost 7 bases, and 10 bases had no gene match. Germline V gene data show CDR1 as SQVTM and CDR2 as ANQGSEA. The CDR3 sequence is 12 residues long. DNA of the CDR3: TGCAGCGCCCGAGGGGGCAGTGGCGGCTACACCTTC. This encodes CSARGGSGGYTF.

The rearrangement joins TRBV18 to TRBJ2-1; D is unresolved. The germline V gene encodes CDR1 KGHSH and CDR2 LQKENI. The V gene lost 0 bases and the J gene lost 0 bases, with 9 bases spanning the gap. The CDR3 length is 16 residues. The CDR3 loop reads CASSPPEVASYNEQFF. The CDR3, as DNA: TGTGCCAGCTCACCACCAGAGGTGGCCTCCTACAATGAGCAGTTCTTC.

This rearrangement joins TRBV6-5 to TRBJ1-2, with 12 nucleotides matching TRBD1. Unmatched junction bases numbered 7, after V lost 4 bases and J lost 4 bases. The CDR3 length is 16 residues. Germline values: CDR1 MNHEY, CDR2 SVGAGI. The CDR3 nucleotides are TGTGCCAGCAGTTCCCGGGACAGGGGGCTGAGCTATGGCTACACCTTC. It is translated as CASSSRDRGLSYGYTF.

The chain couples TRBV7-9 to TRBJ2-6, with TRBD1 matching over 10 bases. Germline CDR1 and CDR2: SEHNR and FQNEAQ (reference sequence). This CDR3 is 17 amino acids long. The ends lost 4 bases at V and 5 bases at J; junction bases unmatched: 8. CDR3 residues: CASSSIGQGVRANVLTF. DNA for the CDR3: TGTGCCAGCAGCTCAATAGGACAGGGGGTGAGGGCCAACGTCCTGACTTTC. Variable domain in full (rest from reference TRBV7-9 and TRBJ2-6): DTGVSQNPRHKITKRGQNVTFRCDPISEHNRLYWYRQTLGQGPEFLTYFQNEAQLEKSRLLSDRFSAERPKGSFSTLEIQRTEQGDSAMYLCASSSIGQGVRANVLTFGAGSRLTVL.

This chain connects TRBV7-8 to TRBJ1-1; D is possibly TRBD1 (5 bases). The CDR3 is made up of 13 amino acids. Germline V gene sequence: CDR1 SGHVS, CDR2 FQNEAQ. V lost 4 bases, J lost 4 bases, and 10 bases lay in between. CDR3 protein: CASSYVRGTEAFF. The CDR3 DNA is TGTGCCAGCAGCTATGTTAGGGGCACTGAAGCTTTCTTT.

The V call is TRBV5-6, the J call TRBJ2-2; D perhaps matches TRBD2 (5 bases). In germline, CDR1 is SGHDT, CDR2 YYEEEE. V was trimmed by 4 bases and J by 4 bases, leaving 8 bases between them. The CDR3 spans 13 residues. The DNA of the CDR3 is TGTGCCAGCAGCAGGACTCTCACCGGGGAGCTGTTTTTT. Residues: CASSRTLTGELFF.

This clone was detected only a few times. The chain carries TRBV7-7 and TRBJ1-3; possible D gene TRBD1, 5 bases. The V gene lost 5 bases and the J gene lost 4 bases, with 15 bases spanning the gap. CDR1 and CDR2 from the germline V gene are SSHAT and FNYEAQ (reference sequence). The CDR3 is 15 amino acids. DNA of the CDR3: TGTGCCAGCAGCCTCGGGAGGTCAGGGGGAAACACCATATATTTT. This codes for CASSLGRSGGNTIYF.

V gene TRBV2 combines with J gene TRBJ2-2; 8 positions match TRBD1. The V gene's germline CDR1 is SNHLY and CDR2 FYNNEI. There are 15 residues in the CDR3. V lost 5 bases, J lost 1 base, and 3 bases stayed unmatched. CDR3 protein: CASSPDRGNTGELFF. CDR3 bases: TGTGCCAGCAGTCCTGACAGGGGGAACACCGGGGAGCTGTTTTTT.

The chain links TRBV5-1 to TRBJ2-2; D gene ambiguous. Per germline, CDR1 SGHRS and CDR2 YFSETQ. The V end was cut by 4 bases, the J end by 4 bases, with 14 bases between. The CDR3 extends over 15 amino acids. CDR3 residues: CASSRSEAATGELFF. The CDR3 DNA sequence: TGCGCCAGCAGCCGATCTGAGGCGGCCACCGGGGAGCTGTTTTTT.

J is TRBJ1-6 and V is TRBV11-2; D remains unclear. The CDR3 totals 13 residues. Germline values: CDR1 SGHAT, CDR2 FQNNGV. With 2 bases removed from V and 10 bases from J, the gap between germline ends came to 9 bases. CDR3 DNA: TGTGCCAGCAGCTTACAAGAGGGATCACCCCTCCACTTT. It translates to CASSLQEGSPLHF.

V is TRBV9 and J is TRBJ2-5; a possible D gene is TRBD2 (7 bases). The CDR3 totals 18 residues. Trimming took 0 bases from V and 2 from J, leaving 20 bases between them. CDR1 is SGDLS, CDR2 YYNGEE, per germline. The CDR3 protein is CASSVAGVQGGAQETQYF. In DNA form, the CDR3 reads TGTGCCAGCAGCGTAGCTGGTGTACAGGGAGGGGCACAAGAGACCCAGTACTTC.

This rearrangement joins TRBV10-3 to TRBJ2-7, with 9 bases lining up with TRBD1. The CDR3 loop spans 16 amino acids. In germline, CDR1 is ENHRY, CDR2 SYGVKD. The V gene end was trimmed by 4 bases and the J gene end by 4 bases; junction bases not matched to a gene: 11. CDR3 loop: CAISGDRDRVIYEQYF. CDR3 nucleotides: TGTGCCATCAGTGGAGACCGGGACAGGGTCATTTACGAGCAGTACTTC.

The V gene is TRBV5-1, the J gene TRBJ2-1; TRBD2 aligns across 12 bases. V trimming: 4 bases; J trimming: 10 bases; junction bases outside the gene matches: 9. The germline V gene has CDR1 SGHRS and CDR2 YFSETQ. The CDR3 loop spans 15 amino acids. CDR3 sequence (DNA): TGCGCCAGCAGCCAGACTAGCGGGGGCCCCGGGGAGCAGTTCTTC. Protein: CASSQTSGGPGEQFF.